A selection of T cell receptor beta chains follows, all from one sample in a study of blood T cell repertoires in COVID-19. Here immunoSEQ multiplex PCR was the method, and the copy in TCRdb shows in-frame clones only, minus some. The sample yields about 270,000 clones, 88% seen once. Material for sequencing was PBMCs or T cells enriched from blood (not recorded which). Receptors were obtained from a woman aged 50 to 65 who had recovered from COVID-19. Each CDR3 is given with its conserved first and last residue. The D gene is left open where the match is weak. Clone size appears in some rows only: once, few, many, or a class for an expanded clone.

>-|few|TRBV2|TRBJ1-5
CASSEEGNNQPQHF
TGTGCCAGCAGTGAGGAGGGGAACAATCAGCCCCAGCATTTT
>TRBD1|-|TRBV3-1/TRBV3-2|TRBJ1-2
CASSQAGTVLGYTF
TGTGCCAGCAGCCAAGCGGGGACAGTTCTAGGCTACACCTTC
>-|few|TRBV27|TRBJ2-1
CASSFLPTFSYNEQFF
TGTGCCAGCAGTTTTCTGCCCACTTTCTCCTACAATGAGCAGTTCTTC
>-|-|TRBV29-1|TRBJ2-1
CSVATTILAVGANEQFF
TGCAGCGTGGCCACGACTATCTTGGCTGTGGGTGCCAATGAGCAGTTCTTC
>-|-|TRBV28|TRBJ1-5
CASSSQVYQPQHF
TGTGCCAGCAGTTCACAGGTTTATCAGCCCCAGCATTTT
>TRBD2|once|TRBV9|TRBJ2-3
CASNVGGSHSDTQYF
TGTGCCAGCAACGTGGGAGGGAGTCACTCAGATACGCAGTATTTT
>TRBD1|once|TRBV5-8|TRBJ2-7
CASSRTGIAYEQYF
TGTGCCAGCAGCCGGACAGGGATCGCCTACGAGCAGTACTTC
>-|-|TRBV13|TRBJ1-5
CASSLSGNQPQHF
TGTGCCAGCAGCCTCAGCGGCAATCAGCCCCAGCATTTT
>TRBD2|-|TRBV11-2|TRBJ2-2
CASSPGLAATGELFF
TGTGCCAGCAGCCCCGGACTAGCGGCCACCGGGGAGCTGTTTTTT
>-|-|TRBV27|TRBJ2-7
CASTTRVGTKSYEQYF
TGTGCCAGCACTACCCGAGTGGGGACAAAATCCTACGAGCAGTACTTC
>TRBD1|-|TRBV14|TRBJ2-1
CASSSVAGGFNEQFF
TGTGCCAGTTCCTCAGTGGCAGGGGGTTTCAATGAGCAGTTCTTC
>-|-|TRBV20-1|TRBJ1-5
CSARDEQPQHF
TGCAGTGCTAGAGATGAGCAGCCCCAGCATTTT
>TRBD2|-|TRBV28|TRBJ2-2
CTSGSFTGELFF
TGCACTAGCGGGAGTTTTACCGGGGAGCTGTTTTTT
>-|-|TRBV5-6|TRBJ2-7
CASRKVGVYEQYF
TGTGCCAGCAGAAAGGTCGGGGTCTACGAGCAGTACTTC
>-|-|TRBV11-3|TRBJ1-1
CASSSYIKEGHWTEAFF
TGTGCCAGCAGCTCTTACATCAAGGAGGGTCATTGGACTGAAGCTTTCTTT
>TRBD2|-|TRBV6-2/TRBV6-3|TRBJ2-5
CASSPRTSGKGETQYF
TGTGCCAGCAGCCCTCGAACTAGCGGGAAGGGAGAGACCCAGTACTTC
>-|-|TRBV30|TRBJ2-7
CAWSRGFRGDEQYF
TGTGCCTGGAGTAGAGGTTTCAGGGGCGACGAGCAGTACTTC
>TRBD1|once|TRBV2|TRBJ2-7
CASSRQGNDEQYF
TGTGCCAGCAGCCGACAGGGGAATGACGAGCAGTACTTC
>-|-|TRBV28|TRBJ2-7
CASSPTGSASYEQYF
TGTGCCAGCAGCCCTACAGGGAGTGCCTCCTACGAGCAGTACTTC
>TRBD1|-|TRBV7-8|TRBJ2-7
CASTTAGQGHYEQYF
TGTGCCAGTACCACAGCGGGACAGGGACACTACGAGCAGTACTTC
>TRBD2|few|TRBV3-1/TRBV3-2|TRBJ2-2
CASSPAQGSGVRQITGELFF
TGTGCCAGCAGCCCCGCCCAGGGTAGCGGGGTCAGACAAATTACCGGGGAGCTGTTTTTT
>TRBD2|-|TRBV10-3|TRBJ2-5
CAISATGGFSVETQYF
TGTGCCATCAGTGCTACGGGGGGGTTTTCGGTAGAGACCCAGTACTTC
>TRBD1|-|TRBV4-3|TRBJ1-2
CASSQDTGTGTSAGYTF
TGCGCCAGCAGCCAAGATACCGGGACAGGAACCTCCGCGGGCTACACCTTC
>TRBD2|-|TRBV28|TRBJ2-3
CASSFWTSRDTDTQYF
TGTGCCAGCAGTTTTTGGACTAGCCGAGACACAGATACGCAGTATTTT
>TRBD2|few|TRBV28|TRBJ2-7
CASSPIAGPAYEQYF
TGTGCCAGCAGTCCGATAGCGGGTCCTGCCTACGAGCAGTACTTC
>-|few|TRBV4-2|TRBJ1-4
CASSVPGGRLEKLFF
TGTGCCAGCAGCGTCCCCGGGGGACGCTTAGAAAAACTGTTTTTT
>-|-|TRBV27|TRBJ1-1
CASSFGPGKINTEAFF
TGTGCCAGCAGTTTTGGTCCAGGGAAGATCAACACTGAAGCTTTCTTT
>-|-|TRBV7-3|TRBJ2-1
CASSYSGIGDEQFF
TGTGCCAGCAGCTATAGTGGGATCGGGGATGAGCAGTTCTTC
>TRBD2|-|TRBV27|TRBJ2-7
CASRRPGLANEQYF
TGTGCCAGCAGAAGGCCGGGACTAGCGAACGAGCAGTACTTC
>-|-|TRBV15|TRBJ1-6
CATSSGRGNSPLHF
TGTGCCACCAGCAGCGGCAGGGGAAATTCACCCCTCCACTTT
>-|-|TRBV3-1/TRBV3-2|TRBJ1-3
CASSHGYSGNTIYF
TGTGCCAGCAGCCACGGTTACTCTGGAAACACCATATATTTT
>TRBD2|-|TRBV20-1|TRBJ2-1
CSASFPSGRFGEQFF
TGCAGTGCTAGTTTCCCCAGCGGGAGATTTGGTGAGCAGTTCTTC
>TRBD1|-|TRBV27|TRBJ1-3
CASRGQGSGNTIYF
TGTGCCAGCAGGGGACAGGGCTCTGGAAACACCATATATTTT
>TRBD2|-|TRBV7-2|TRBJ2-2
CASSLIAGGTGELFF
TGTGCCAGCAGCTTAATAGCGGGTGGGACCGGGGAGCTGTTTTTT
>TRBD1|-|TRBV9|TRBJ2-7
CASSVGGDSLYEQYF
TGTGCCAGCAGCGTAGGAGGGGACAGCCTCTACGAGCAGTACTTC
>TRBD1|-|TRBV7-2|TRBJ1-4
CASSSTGGLNEKLFF
TGTGCCAGCAGCTCAACAGGGGGACTTAATGAAAAACTGTTTTTT
>-|-|TRBV30|TRBJ1-1
CASTLNTEAFF
TGTGCCTCGACTTTGAACACTGAAGCTTTCTTT
>TRBD1|-|TRBV7-6|TRBJ1-4
CASSRTGISGEKLFF
TGTGCCAGCAGCCGGACAGGGATATCGGGTGAAAAACTGTTTTTT
>-|-|TRBV28|TRBJ1-3
CASSLVAGNTIYF
TGTGCCAGCAGTTTAGTCGCAGGGAACACCATATATTTT
>-|-|TRBV9|TRBJ2-3
CASSVGVKTTDTQYF
TGTGCCAGCAGCGTAGGCGTTAAAACCACAGATACGCAGTATTTT
>-|-|TRBV19|TRBJ1-2
CASSLDRLNYGYTF
TGTGCCAGTAGCCTCGACAGGCTTAACTATGGCTACACCTTC
>TRBD1|few|TRBV28|TRBJ1-2
CASSPATAPGQGSVYGYTF
TGTGCCAGCAGCCCAGCTACGGCACCGGGACAGGGGTCAGTGTATGGCTACACCTTC